What follows are 30 T cell receptor beta chains derived from one specimen sequenced in a study of PD-1 blockade in classical Hodgkin lymphoma. Time point defined: cycle 4 day 1 (C4D1), after more than five weeks of nivolumab. All trial patients relapsed after autologous stem cell transplantation. Sequencing used immunoSEQ multiplex PCR; TCRdb keeps in-frame clones, though not all of them. The data contain 21,000 or so clones, more than 80% of them singletons. Specimen: peripheral blood mononuclear cells (PBMCs), collected before the fourth cycle of nivolumab. The source is a human donor with classical Hodgkin lymphoma.

J is TRBJ1-2 and V is TRBV16; 8 bases align to TRBD1. The germline V gene has CDR1 KGHSY and CDR2 FQNENV. The CDR3 consists of 13 residues. The V segment lost 0 bases and the J segment 7 bases; nucleotides outside the gene matches: 1. CDR3 nucleotide sequence: TGTGCCAGCAGCCAATCGGACAGGGCTGGCTACACCTTC. This codes for CASSQSDRAGYTF.

In regard to this clone: The same CDR3 is also encoded by other DNA sequences in this sample. The chain links TRBV9 to TRBJ1-1; D is unresolved. This CDR3 contains 12 residues. V gave up 2 bases and J gave up 7 bases, with 9 bases separating them. Germline lookup yields CDR1 SGDLS and CDR2 YYNGEE. CDR3 loop: CASSVEGVEAFF. In DNA, the CDR3 is TGTGCCAGCAGCGTGGAGGGAGTTGAAGCTTTCTTT.

This clone was seen a few times. This rearrangement joins TRBV4-3 to TRBJ1-2, with 10 bases matching TRBD1. V was pared by 3 bases and J by 4 bases, with 8 bases of the junction left unmatched. Per the germline V gene, CDR1 is LGHNA and CDR2 is YSLEER. The CDR3 has 16 residues. CDR3 nucleotide sequence: TGCGCCAGCAGCCACTCCGGGACAGGGGAAAGCTATGGCTACACCTTC. Translation: CASSHSGTGESYGYTF.

The chain joins TRBV7-2 to TRBJ2-3; D remains ambiguous. Trimming cost V 5 bases and J 0 bases, with 9 bases left between them. CDR3 length equals 14 residues. Germline V gives CDR1 SGHTA, CDR2 FQGNSA. CDR3: CASSPPLSTDTQYF. CDR3 DNA: TGTGCCAGCAGCCCCCCCCTTAGCACAGATACGCAGTATTTT.

The V and J genes are TRBV29-1 and TRBJ2-5; 12 bases fit TRBD2. The CDR3 consists of 14 residues. Germline-derived CDR1 and CDR2 are SQVTM and ANQGSEA. Unmatched junction bases numbered 4, after V lost 3 bases and J lost 5 bases. The DNA for the CDR3 is TGCAGCGTTGAGCCCCTAGCGGGGGGGGAGACCCAGTACTTC. Translating it yields CSVEPLAGGETQYF.

The chain combines TRBV19 with TRBJ1-3, with D uncertain. CDR1 and CDR2 from the germline V gene are LNHDA and SQIVND (reference sequence). The CDR3 is made up of 15 amino acids. The CDR3 loop is CPQLATDRSGNTIYF. As DNA, the CDR3 is TGTCCACAGTTGGCGACCGATCGCTCTGGAAACACCATATATTTT. Full variable domain (remainder filled in from reference TRBV19 and TRBJ1-3): DGGITQSPKYLFRKEGQNVTLSCEQNLNHDAMYWYRQDPGQGLRLIYYSQIVNDFQKGDIAEGYSVSREKKESFPLTVTSAQKNPTAFYLCPQLATDRSGNTIYFGEGSWLTVV.

This chain connects TRBV19 to TRBJ2-7; weak D call: TRBD1 (5 bases). With 1 base removed from V and 7 bases from J, the gap between germline ends came to 20 bases. The CDR3 consists of 16 residues. Germline-derived CDR1 and CDR2 are LNHDA and SQIVND (reference sequence). CDR3 region: CASSIGFQGPPMEQYF. CDR3 DNA: TGTGCCAGTAGTATAGGGTTCCAGGGCCCACCTATGGAGCAGTACTTC.

This chain connects TRBV9 to TRBJ2-1; 7 bases map to TRBD1. The CDR3 loop spans 14 amino acids. Unmatched junction bases numbered 5, after V lost 5 bases and J lost 3 bases. Germline V CDR1 and CDR2: SGDLS, YYNGEE. This CDR3 is CASSSGTVYNEQFF. The CDR3 coding sequence is TGTGCCAGCAGTTCCGGGACAGTCTACAATGAGCAGTTCTTC.

This clone was observed a handful of times. This chain connects TRBV9 to TRBJ2-4; 10 nucleotides align to TRBD1. V was pared by 3 bases and J by 6 bases, with 3 bases of the junction left unmatched. This CDR3 spans 14 amino acids. Germline lookup yields CDR1 SGDLS and CDR2 YYNGEE. The CDR3 protein is CASSGQGALNIQYF. The DNA for the CDR3 is TGTGCCAGCAGCGGACAGGGGGCGCTAAACATTCAGTACTTC.

The rearrangement links TRBV5-4 to TRBJ1-5; TRBD1 agrees at 9 bases. This CDR3 comprises 15 residues. Germline V gene data show CDR1 as SGHNT and CDR2 as YYREEE (reference sequence). The V segment lost 0 bases and the J segment 4 bases; nucleotides outside the gene matches: 2. The CDR3 sequence: CASSLGGTGNQPQHF. DNA of the CDR3: TGTGCCAGCAGCTTGGGAGGGACAGGGAATCAGCCCCAGCATTTT.

The chain couples TRBV7-2 to TRBJ2-7; TRBD1 might be the D (6 bases). The CDR3 is made up of 15 amino acids. Germline CDR1 reads SGHTA; CDR2 reads FQGNSA. Trimming removed 5 bases at V and 2 bases at J, with 16 bases between. The CDR3 coding sequence is TGTGCCAGCAGCCTTACGGACAGAAAACCCTACGAGCAGTACTTC. Its translation is CASSLTDRKPYEQYF.

V gene TRBV11-1 combines with J gene TRBJ2-3; 9 bases fit TRBD1. Trimming cost V 2 bases and J 6 bases; bases outside gene matches: 6. Per germline, CDR1 SGHAT and CDR2 FQDESV (reference sequence). The CDR3 is 15 amino acids. CDR3 sequence: CASSLPDRGPDTQYF. The CDR3 DNA reads TGTGCCAGCAGCTTACCGGACAGGGGCCCGGATACGCAGTATTTT. The full variable domain, with the rest looked up from reference TRBV11-1 and TRBJ2-3, is EAEVAQSPRYKITEKSQAVAFWCDPISGHATLYWYRQILGQGPELLVQFQDESVVDDSQLPKDRFSAERLKGVDSTLKIQPAELGDSAMYLCASSLPDRGPDTQYFGPGTRLTVL.

The V gene is TRBV5-4, the J gene TRBJ1-4; 7 bases are a match to TRBD1. CDR1 SGHNT and CDR2 YYREEE come from the germline V gene (reference sequence). The CDR3 has 15 residues. V dropped 0 bases and J dropped 6; count of bases not matched to a gene: 5. The chain's CDR3 is CASSLGGRGDEKLFF. In nucleotides, the CDR3 is TGTGCCAGCAGCTTGGGCGGCAGGGGGGATGAAAAACTGTTTTTT.

The gene calls are TRBV5-4 and TRBJ2-7; tentative D call: TRBD1 (5 bases). CDR1 and CDR2 from the germline V gene are SGHNT and YYREEE (reference sequence). This CDR3 comprises 14 residues. Trimming pared 2 bases from V and 2 bases from J, leaving 11 bases between. The CDR3 here is CASSFKGNTYEQYF. In nucleotides, the CDR3 is TGTGCCAGCAGCTTTAAGGGGAATACCTACGAGCAGTACTTC.

The DNA for the CDR3 is TGCGCCAGCAGTGGGGGCGGGGAACCCCTAGGGCAGTACTTC. This codes for CASSGGGEPLGQYF. The rearrangement links TRBV5-1 to TRBJ2-7, with D perhaps assigned TRBD1 or TRBD2 (6 bases each). CDR3 length equals 14 residues. V was cut by 5 bases and J by 9 bases, with 21 bases left in between. The germline gives CDR1 SGHRS, CDR2 YFSETQ.

The genes are TRBV10-1 and TRBJ2-5; D gene uncertain. There are 14 residues in the CDR3. The V end lost 1 base, the J end lost 3 bases, and 9 bases lay between the germline ends. Germline V lookup: CDR1 WNHNN, CDR2 SYGVQD (reference sequence). The CDR3 spells CASSELEFEETQYF. The CDR3 DNA reads TGCGCCAGCAGTGAGTTGGAGTTTGAAGAGACCCAGTACTTC.

The chain combines TRBV7-2 with TRBJ1-1; perhaps TRBD1 as D (5 bases). Germline V gene lookup returns CDR1 SGHTA and CDR2 FQGNSA. The ends were cut back, 5 bases at V and 7 bases at J, with 14 bases in the middle. The CDR3 extends over 13 amino acids. The CDR3 sequence: CASSLAAGLEAFF. The CDR3 DNA follows: TGTGCCAGCAGCCTCGCCGCGGGGCTTGAAGCTTTCTTT.

This chain links TRBV5-1 with TRBJ2-3; 12 bases fit TRBD2. CDR1 and CDR2 (germline): SGHRS, YFSETQ. Trimming at V came to 2 bases and at J to 2 bases, leaving 3 bases not matched to a gene. The CDR3 length is 16 residues. The CDR3 loop reads CASSFLAGGPTDTQYF. In nucleotides, the CDR3 is TGCGCCAGCAGCTTTCTAGCGGGAGGGCCCACAGATACGCAGTATTTT.

The rearrangement joins TRBV30 to TRBJ1-2, with 8 bases aligning to TRBD1. The CDR3 is 17 amino acids. V was clipped by 4 bases and J by 4 bases; unmatched bases: 17. Germline V gives CDR1 GTSNPN, CDR2 SVGIG (reference sequence). As DNA, the CDR3 is TGTGCCTGGAAGAGGCGGGACAGGCCCCTATATTCCTATGGCTACACCTTC. Its protein product is CAWKRRDRPLYSYGYTF. Variable domain in full (rest from reference TRBV30 and TRBJ1-2): SQTIHQWPATLVQPVGSPLSLECTVEGTSNPNLYWYRQAAGRGLQLLFYSVGIGQISSEVPQNLSASRPQDRQFILSSKKLLLSDSGFYLCAWKRRDRPLYSYGYTFGSGTRLTVV.

Judged by abundance, this clone is medium-sized. The gene calls are TRBV11-1 and TRBJ2-2, with a possible D match to TRBD2 (6 bases). Germline loops: CDR1 SGHAT, CDR2 FQDESV (reference sequence). This CDR3 has 17 amino acids. The V gene lost 3 bases and the J gene lost 3 bases, with 17 bases spanning the gap. The CDR3 loop is CASSFEGWRGDTGELFF. In DNA, the CDR3 is TGTGCCAGCAGCTTTGAAGGGTGGCGGGGAGACACCGGGGAGCTGTTTTTT.

This sequence joins TRBV11-2 and TRBJ2-4, with D possibly TRBD1 on 6 matching bases. The CDR3 contains 12 residues. Trimming shortened V by 4 bases and J by 9 bases, and 10 bases separated the two germline ends. Per germline, CDR1 SGHAT and CDR2 FQNNGV. The DNA of the CDR3 is TGTGCCAGCAGCTCGCAGGGGAGCATTCAGTACTTC. This gives the protein CASSSQGSIQYF.

The CDR3 region is CASSPRLGGEQYF. CDR3 nucleotide sequence: TGTGCCAGCAGCCCGAGACTGGGGGGCGAGCAGTACTTC. This chain joins TRBV7-3 and TRBJ2-7; TRBD2 is a possible D gene (6 bases). The V end was cut by 5 bases, the J end by 6 bases, with 14 bases between. CDR1 is SGHTA, CDR2 FQGTGA, per germline. The CDR3 totals 13 residues. The full variable domain, its missing parts supplied by reference TRBV7-3 and TRBJ2-7, is GAGVSQTPSNKVTEKGKYVELRCDPISGHTALYWYRQSLGQGPEFLIYFQGTGAADDSGLPNDRFFAVRPEGSVSTLKIQRTERGDSAVYLCASSPRLGGEQYFGPGTRLTVT.

This chain links TRBV10-3 with TRBJ2-3, with TRBD1 matching over 7 bases. This CDR3 contains 15 residues. Trimming took 1 base from V and 2 from J; bases not matched to a gene: 3. Germline values: CDR1 ENHRY, CDR2 SYGVKD. The CDR3 region has the DNA TGTGCCATCAGTGAGTGGACAGGCGCCACAGATACGCAGTATTTT. Encoded protein: CAISEWTGATDTQYF.

The gene calls are TRBV7-9 and TRBJ2-3, with TRBD2 identical over 9 bases. After removal of 4 bases from V and 6 bases from J, the junction contained 8 bases not matched to a gene. CDR3 length: 15 amino acids. CDR1 and CDR2 from the germline V gene are SEHNR and FQNEAQ (reference sequence). CDR3 sequence reads: CASSSVAGVVDTQYF. CDR3 nucleotide sequence: TGTGCCAGCAGCTCCGTAGCGGGAGTTGTCGATACGCAGTATTTT. Combining the CDR3 with reference TRBV7-9 and TRBJ2-3 gives the whole variable domain DTGVSQNPRHKITKRGQNVTFRCDPISEHNRLYWYRQTLGQGPEFLTYFQNEAQLEKSRLLSDRFSAERPKGSFSTLEIQRTEQGDSAMYLCASSSVAGVVDTQYFGPGTRLTVL.

As regards this clone: A single base separates this from a much larger clone, so it may be a read error. The chain couples TRBV9 to TRBJ2-3; no clear D. CDR3 size: 15 residues. CDR1 SGDLS and CDR2 YYNGEE come from the germline V gene. CDR3 bases: TGTGCCAGCAGCGAGTATGGCCACAGCACAGATACGCAGTGTTTT. Its translation: CASSEYGHSTDTQCF.

The chain joins TRBV19 to TRBJ1-5, with 8 bases that match TRBD1. CDR1 is LNHDA and CDR2 is SQIVND in the germline V gene (reference sequence). The CDR3 extends over 13 amino acids. Trimming at V came to 8 bases and at J to 3 bases, leaving 3 bases not matched to a gene. CDR3 in DNA: TGTGCCAGTGAGGACAGGGTCAATCAGCCCCAGCATTTT. Protein sequence: CASEDRVNQPQHF.

CDR3 residues: CASSLQNNSPLHF. The CDR3 DNA is TGCGCCAGCAGCTTGCAGAATAATTCACCCCTCCACTTT. The chain recombines TRBV5-1 with TRBJ1-6, with D uncertain. CDR1 is SGHRS and CDR2 is YFSETQ in the germline V gene. V lost 1 base to trimming and J lost 5 bases, with 4 bases between them. CDR3 size: 13 residues. Looking up the rest from reference TRBV5-1 and TRBJ1-6 gives the full variable domain: KAGVTQTPRYLIKTRGQQVTLSCSPISGHRSVSWYQQTPGQGLQFLFEYFSETQRNKGNFPGRFSGRQFSNSRSEMNVSTLELGDSALYLCASSLQNNSPLHFGNGTRLTVT.

The J gene is TRBJ1-5, the V gene TRBV30, with a tentative D call TRBD1 (6 bases). The CDR3 covers 13 residues. Per the germline V gene, CDR1 is GTSNPN and CDR2 is SVGIG (reference sequence). V shed 1 base and J shed 15 bases, with 19 bases lying between them. CDR3: CAWSDTNRDPPHF. CDR3 DNA: TGTGCCTGGAGTGATACTAACAGGGATCCACCGCATTTT. The entire variable domain, with the rest obtained from reference TRBV30 and TRBJ1-5, is as follows: SQTIHQWPATLVQPVGSPLSLECTVEGTSNPNLYWYRQAAGRGLQLLFYSVGIGQISSEVPQNLSASRPQDRQFILSSKKLLLSDSGFYLCAWSDTNRDPPHFGDGTRLSIL.

This clone was counted once. V gene TRBV19 combines with J gene TRBJ1-1; D not resolved. V lost 3 bases and J lost 5, with 10 bases in between. The CDR3 covers 13 residues. CDR1 is LNHDA and CDR2 is SQIVND in the germline V gene (reference sequence). CDR3 coding DNA: TGTGCCAGTAGTATCTCCGGGAGTACTGAAGCTTTCTTT. It translates to CASSISGSTEAFF. Full variable domain (missing parts from reference TRBV19 and TRBJ1-1): DGGITQSPKYLFRKEGQNVTLSCEQNLNHDAMYWYRQDPGQGLRLIYYSQIVNDFQKGDIAEGYSVSREKKESFPLTVTSAQKNPTAFYLCASSISGSTEAFFGQGTRLTVV.

This clone appeared a few times. Distinct nucleotide sequences in the sample also encode this CDR3. The CDR3, as DNA: TGTGCCAGCAGCTTAACAGACAGCTCCTACGAGCAGTACTTC. This translates into CASSLTDSSYEQYF. This chain uses TRBV7-3 with TRBJ2-7, with a tentative D call TRBD1 (5 bases). Trimming cost V 0 bases and J 0 bases, with 6 bases left between them. The CDR3 contains 14 residues. CDR1 SGHTA and CDR2 FQGTGA come from the germline V gene.